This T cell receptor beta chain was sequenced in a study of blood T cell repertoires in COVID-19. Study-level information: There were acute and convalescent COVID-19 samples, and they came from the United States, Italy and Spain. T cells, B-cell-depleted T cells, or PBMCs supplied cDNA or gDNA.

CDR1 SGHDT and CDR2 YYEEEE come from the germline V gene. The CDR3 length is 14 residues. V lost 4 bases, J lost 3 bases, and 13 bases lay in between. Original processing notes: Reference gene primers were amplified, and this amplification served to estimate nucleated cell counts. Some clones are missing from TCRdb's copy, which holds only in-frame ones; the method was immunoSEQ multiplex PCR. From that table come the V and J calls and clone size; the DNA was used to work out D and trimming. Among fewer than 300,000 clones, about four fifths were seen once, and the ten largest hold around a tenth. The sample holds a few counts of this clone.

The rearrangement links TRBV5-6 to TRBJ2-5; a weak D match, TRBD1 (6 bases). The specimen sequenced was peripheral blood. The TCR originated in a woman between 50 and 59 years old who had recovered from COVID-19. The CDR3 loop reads CASSLWTDEETQYF. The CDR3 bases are TGTGCCAGCAGCCTATGGACAGACGAAGAGACCCAGTACTTC.